The T cell receptor (beta chain) under discussion was sequenced for a study of tumor and adjacent non-tumor tissue in lung cancer. Study background: Patients comprised 12 adenocarcinoma, a couple of squamous cell carcinoma and 1 small cell lung cancer. On average, productive TCRbeta reads reached about 4.17 million per sample.

RNA was extracted from bulk tissue without any cell sorting. This non-tumor lung sample came from over 3 cm beyond the tumor edge. V was pared by 4 bases and J by 8 bases, with 15 bases between. CDR3 length: 14 residues. Germline lookup yields CDR1 SGHRS and CDR2 YFSETQ. Notes on this clonotype: A much bigger clone sits one base away, suggesting this may be a read error. Without the conserved terminal phenylalanine or tryptophan, this CDR3 likely stems from a read error.

The library came from three nested PCR rounds adapted from ARM-PCR protocols. A single record per CDR3 protein comes from TCRdb applying MiXCR to the multiplex PCR reads. The sample includes 40,000 to 45,000 distinct CDR3 sequences, less than 65% of them seen just once. The rearrangement uses TRBV5-1 and TRBJ1-4; a possible D gene is TRBD1 (5 bases). The receptor comes from a man over 45 with non-small cell lung cancer. The sample was distant non-tumor lung tissue. The CDR3 loop reads CASSPGREHEKLFL. The DNA for the CDR3 is TGCGCCAGCAGCCCTGGCAGGGAGCACGAAAAACTGTTTTTG.